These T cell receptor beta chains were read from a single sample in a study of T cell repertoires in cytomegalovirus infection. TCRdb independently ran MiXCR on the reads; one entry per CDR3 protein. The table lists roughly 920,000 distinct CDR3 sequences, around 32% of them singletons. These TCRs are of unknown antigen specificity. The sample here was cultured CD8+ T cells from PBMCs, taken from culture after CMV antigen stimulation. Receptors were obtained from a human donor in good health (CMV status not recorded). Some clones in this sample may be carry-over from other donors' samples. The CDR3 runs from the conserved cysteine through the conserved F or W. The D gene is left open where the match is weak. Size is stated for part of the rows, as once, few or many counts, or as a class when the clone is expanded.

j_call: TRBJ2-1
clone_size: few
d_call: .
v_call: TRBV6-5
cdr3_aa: CASSLGTPWAFF
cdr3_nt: TGTGCCAGCAGCCTAGGGACACCATGGGCCTTCTTC

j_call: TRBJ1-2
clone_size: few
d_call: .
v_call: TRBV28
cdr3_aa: CASSTLSVTGLGANYGYTF
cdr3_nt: TGTGCCAGCAGTACCCTCTCGGTCACGGGGCTGGGTGCCAACTATGGCTACACCTTC

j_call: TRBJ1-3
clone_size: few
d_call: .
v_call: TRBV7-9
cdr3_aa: CASSPWTEPITGNTIYF
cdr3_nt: TGTGCCAGCAGCCCCTGGACAGAACCGATAACTGGAAACACCATATATTTT

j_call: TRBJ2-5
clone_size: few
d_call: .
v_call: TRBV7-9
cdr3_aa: CASRPDKVHYF
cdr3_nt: TGTGCCAGCAGACCGGACAAGGTTCATTACTTC

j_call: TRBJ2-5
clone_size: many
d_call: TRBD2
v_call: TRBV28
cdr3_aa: CASSLAGGETQYF
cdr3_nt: TGTGCCAGCAGTTTAGCGGGAGGGGAGACCCAGTACTTC

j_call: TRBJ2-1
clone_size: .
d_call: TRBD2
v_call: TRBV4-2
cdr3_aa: CASSQEGGGDEQFF
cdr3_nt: TGTGCCAGCAGCCAAGAAGGCGGGGGGGATGAGCAGTTCTTC

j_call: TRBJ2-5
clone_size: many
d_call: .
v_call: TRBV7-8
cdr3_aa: CASSLVGGKETQYF
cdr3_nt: TGTGCCAGCAGCTTAGTAGGCGGAAAAGAGACCCAGTACTTC

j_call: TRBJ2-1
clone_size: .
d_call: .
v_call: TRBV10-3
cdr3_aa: CASQGTNEQFF
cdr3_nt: TGTGCCTCCCAGGGAACCAATGAGCAGTTCTTC

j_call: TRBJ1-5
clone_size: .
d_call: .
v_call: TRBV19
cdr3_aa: CASSIAALRHQPQHF
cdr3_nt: TGTGCCAGTAGTATCGCGGCACTACGACATCAGCCCCAGCATTTT

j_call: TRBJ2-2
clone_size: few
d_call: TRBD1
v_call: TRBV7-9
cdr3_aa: CASSYPGQGNTGELFF
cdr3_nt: TGTGCCAGCAGCTACCCGGGACAGGGGAACACCGGGGAGCTGTTTTTT

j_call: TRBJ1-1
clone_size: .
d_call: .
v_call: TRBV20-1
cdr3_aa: CSASLSRGDTEAFF
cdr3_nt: TGCAGTGCTAGCTTATCCAGAGGGGATACTGAAGCTTTCTTT

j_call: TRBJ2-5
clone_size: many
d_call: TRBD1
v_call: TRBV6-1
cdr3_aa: CASSSKDRGETQYF
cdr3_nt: TGTGCCAGCAGTTCAAAGGACAGGGGAGAGACCCAGTACTTC

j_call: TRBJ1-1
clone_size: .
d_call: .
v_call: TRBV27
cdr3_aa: CASSLSPSPNTEAFF
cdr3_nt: TGTGCCAGCAGTTTATCTCCCAGCCCTAACACTGAAGCTTTCTTT

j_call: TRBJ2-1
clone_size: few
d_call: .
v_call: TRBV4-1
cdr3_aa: CASSQEGGANEQFF
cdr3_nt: TGCGCCAGCAGCCAAGAGGGGGGGGCCAATGAGCAGTTCTTC

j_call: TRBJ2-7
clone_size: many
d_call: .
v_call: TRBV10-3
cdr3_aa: CAISESWDGYSYEQYF
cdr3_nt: TGTGCCATCAGTGAGTCTTGGGATGGGTACTCCTACGAGCAGTACTTC

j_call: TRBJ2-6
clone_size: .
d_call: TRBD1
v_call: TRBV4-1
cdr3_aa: CASSRGTGDYSGANVLTF
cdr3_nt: TGCGCCAGCAGCCGAGGGACAGGCGACTACTCTGGGGCCAACGTCCTGACTTTC

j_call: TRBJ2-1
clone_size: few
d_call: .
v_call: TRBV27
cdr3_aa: CATLKDSNEQFF
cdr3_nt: TGTGCCACCCTAAAAGACAGCAATGAGCAGTTCTTC

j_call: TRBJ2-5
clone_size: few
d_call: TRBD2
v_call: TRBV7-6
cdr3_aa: CASSLVVGREQETQYF
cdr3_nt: TGTGCCAGCAGCTTAGTTGTTGGGAGGGAACAAGAGACCCAGTACTTC

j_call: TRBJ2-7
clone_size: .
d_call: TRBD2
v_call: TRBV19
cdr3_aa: CASSSGGGDYEQYF
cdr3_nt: TGTGCCAGTAGCTCCGGGGGAGGGGACTACGAGCAGTACTTC

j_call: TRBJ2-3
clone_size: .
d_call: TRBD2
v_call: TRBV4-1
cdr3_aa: CASSQDSPSGGADTQYF
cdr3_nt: TGCGCCAGCAGCCAAGATTCACCTAGCGGGGGTGCAGATACGCAGTATTTT

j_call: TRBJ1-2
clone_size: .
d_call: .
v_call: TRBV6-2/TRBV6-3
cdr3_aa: CASSYEEVRYGYTF
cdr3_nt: TGTGCCAGCAGTTACGAGGAAGTCCGCTATGGCTACACCTTC

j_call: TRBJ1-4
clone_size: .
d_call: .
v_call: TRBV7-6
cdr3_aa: CASSLGVTEPSELFF
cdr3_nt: TGTGCCAGCAGCTTAGGGGTTACGGAGCCATCGGAACTGTTTTTT

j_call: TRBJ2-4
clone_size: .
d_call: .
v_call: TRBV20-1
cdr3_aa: CSARDQIAKNIQYF
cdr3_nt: TGCAGTGCTAGAGATCAAATCGCCAAAAACATTCAGTACTTC

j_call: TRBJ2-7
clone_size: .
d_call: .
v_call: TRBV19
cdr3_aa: CASSSTVTYEQYF
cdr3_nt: TGTGCCAGTAGTTCGACAGTAACCTACGAGCAGTACTTC

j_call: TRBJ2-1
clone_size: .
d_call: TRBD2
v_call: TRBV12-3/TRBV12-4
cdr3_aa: CASIYAGGSYEQFF
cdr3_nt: TGTGCCAGCATCTATGCGGGGGGTAGCTATGAGCAGTTCTTC

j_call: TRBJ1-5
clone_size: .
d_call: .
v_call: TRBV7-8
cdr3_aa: CASSSRYRGEPQHF
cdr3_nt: TGTGCCAGCAGCTCAAGGTATCGAGGGGAGCCCCAGCATTTT

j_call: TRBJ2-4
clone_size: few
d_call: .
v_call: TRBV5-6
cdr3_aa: CASSLAWGLTKNIQYF
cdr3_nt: TGTGCCAGCAGCTTGGCCTGGGGGCTAACCAAAAACATTCAGTACTTC

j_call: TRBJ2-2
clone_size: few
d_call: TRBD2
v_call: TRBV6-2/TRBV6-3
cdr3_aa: CASSYGLAGWTGELFF
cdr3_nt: TGTGCCAGCAGTTACGGACTAGCGGGGTGGACCGGGGAGCTGTTTTTT